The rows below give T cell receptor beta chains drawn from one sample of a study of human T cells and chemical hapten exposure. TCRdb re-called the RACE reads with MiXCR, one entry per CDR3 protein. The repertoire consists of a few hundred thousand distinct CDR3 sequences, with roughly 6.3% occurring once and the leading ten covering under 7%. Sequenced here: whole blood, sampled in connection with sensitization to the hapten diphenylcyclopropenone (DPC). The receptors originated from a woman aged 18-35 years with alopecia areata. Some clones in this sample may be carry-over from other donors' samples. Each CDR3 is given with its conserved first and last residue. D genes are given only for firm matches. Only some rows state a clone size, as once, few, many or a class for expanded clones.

cdr3_nt: TGTGCCAGCAGCGCCGGGACTAGCGGGCCCACAGATACGCAGTATTTT; cdr3_aa: CASSAGTSGPTDTQYF; clone_size: few; j_call: TRBJ2-3; d_call: TRBD2; v_call: TRBV6-4
cdr3_nt: TGTGCCATCAACAGGGAAGAGGCTGGGGCCAACGTCCTGACTTTC; cdr3_aa: CAINREEAGANVLTF; clone_size: NA; j_call: TRBJ2-6; d_call: NA; v_call: TRBV10-3
cdr3_nt: TGTGCCAGCAGTTCCTACCAACAGGGGGTTGGAGAGACCCAGTACTTC; cdr3_aa: CASSSYQQGVGETQYF; clone_size: few; j_call: TRBJ2-5; d_call: TRBD1; v_call: TRBV6-6
cdr3_nt: TGCGCCAGCAGCTGGGCAATGGCCCGCAATGAGCAGTTCTTC; cdr3_aa: CASSWAMARNEQFF; clone_size: few; j_call: TRBJ2-1; d_call: NA; v_call: TRBV5-1
cdr3_nt: TGCGCCAGCAGCCAAGGGGCTAGCGGGGAGGGTGAGCAGTTCTTC; cdr3_aa: CASSQGASGEGEQFF; clone_size: NA; j_call: TRBJ2-1; d_call: TRBD2; v_call: TRBV4-3
cdr3_nt: TGTGCCAGCAGCCGACCCCCAGCGGGGGGCCCAGATACGCAGTATTTT; cdr3_aa: CASSRPPAGGPDTQYF; clone_size: many; j_call: TRBJ2-3; d_call: TRBD2; v_call: TRBV6-2/TRBV6-3
cdr3_nt: TGTGCCAGCTCACCTCGAGGGACGGTGAACACTGAAGCTTTCTTT; cdr3_aa: CASSPRGTVNTEAFF; clone_size: many; j_call: TRBJ1-1; d_call: NA; v_call: TRBV18
cdr3_nt: TGTGCCAGCAGCCCGGAACCCCTACAGCGCGAGCAGTACTTC; cdr3_aa: CASSPEPLQREQYF; clone_size: NA; j_call: TRBJ2-7; d_call: NA; v_call: TRBV5-4
cdr3_nt: TGCAGCGTTGACGTAATGAACACTGAAGCTTTCTTT; cdr3_aa: CSVDVMNTEAFF; clone_size: many; j_call: TRBJ1-1; d_call: NA; v_call: TRBV29-1
cdr3_nt: TGTGCCAGCAGTCCAGGACGGGTTCCAGAGACCCAGTACTTC; cdr3_aa: CASSPGRVPETQYF; clone_size: few; j_call: TRBJ2-5; d_call: NA; v_call: TRBV27
cdr3_nt: TGTGCCAGCAGCGCCCCGGCAGATACGCAGTATTTT; cdr3_aa: CASSAPADTQYF; clone_size: many; j_call: TRBJ2-3; d_call: NA; v_call: TRBV7-8
cdr3_nt: TGCGCCAGCAGCTGGGGGCAGGGAAATCAGCCCCAGCATTTT; cdr3_aa: CASSWGQGNQPQHF; clone_size: many; j_call: TRBJ1-5; d_call: NA; v_call: TRBV5-1
cdr3_nt: TGTGCCAGCAGGCCCGGGAGGAGCAATCAGCCCCAGCATTTT; cdr3_aa: CASRPGRSNQPQHF; clone_size: few; j_call: TRBJ1-5; d_call: NA; v_call: TRBV12-3/TRBV12-4
cdr3_nt: TGTGCCAGCGCCTCGACCTTAAATTCACCCCTCCACTTT; cdr3_aa: CASASTLNSPLHF; clone_size: many; j_call: TRBJ1-6; d_call: NA; v_call: TRBV6-5
cdr3_nt: TGTGCTAGTGGTTTGGCCAGACAGGGCGGGTCACCCCTCCACTTT; cdr3_aa: CASGLARQGGSPLHF; clone_size: NA; j_call: TRBJ1-6; d_call: TRBD1; v_call: TRBV12-5
cdr3_nt: TGTGCCACCAGGACGGGCATGAACACTGAAGCTTTCTTT; cdr3_aa: CATRTGMNTEAFF; clone_size: NA; j_call: TRBJ1-1; d_call: NA; v_call: TRBV25-1
cdr3_nt: TGTGCCAGCAGCTTAGGGAATACTGGGGAGACCCAGTACTTC; cdr3_aa: CASSLGNTGETQYF; clone_size: NA; j_call: TRBJ2-5; d_call: NA; v_call: TRBV7-2
cdr3_nt: TGTGCCAGCAGCCCAGACGCCGGGACAGGGTTGTCCTACGAGCAGTACTTC; cdr3_aa: CASSPDAGTGLSYEQYF; clone_size: many; j_call: TRBJ2-7; d_call: TRBD1; v_call: TRBV7-9
cdr3_nt: TGTGCCAGCAGCCAAGGGAAGGATACTGGGGCCAACGTCCTGACTTTC; cdr3_aa: CASSQGKDTGANVLTF; clone_size: NA; j_call: TRBJ2-6; d_call: NA; v_call: TRBV3-1
cdr3_nt: TGTGCTAGCAGCTTGGGATCCCAAGAGACCCAGTACTTC; cdr3_aa: CASSLGSQETQYF; clone_size: many; j_call: TRBJ2-5; d_call: NA; v_call: TRBV5-1
cdr3_nt: TGTGCCATCAGTGAGATCACGGGGAAACACACAGTTACGCAGTATTTT; cdr3_aa: CAISEITGKHTVTQYF; clone_size: NA; j_call: TRBJ2-3; d_call: NA; v_call: TRBV10-3
cdr3_nt: TGTGCCAGCAGTCCCCCGGACAGGGATGGCTATGGCTACACCTTC; cdr3_aa: CASSPPDRDGYGYTF; clone_size: NA; j_call: TRBJ1-2; d_call: TRBD1; v_call: TRBV28
cdr3_nt: TGTGCCAGCAGCTCGGGACTAGCGAACAATGAGCAGTTCTTC; cdr3_aa: CASSSGLANNEQFF; clone_size: NA; j_call: TRBJ2-1; d_call: TRBD2; v_call: TRBV7-2
cdr3_nt: TGTGCCACCAGCCGGGGGACTGTAGCAAATAATTCACCCCTCCACTTT; cdr3_aa: CATSRGTVANNSPLHF; clone_size: many; j_call: TRBJ1-6; d_call: NA; v_call: TRBV15
cdr3_nt: TGTGCCAGCAGCTTGGGGGCGTTGAATGAGCAGTTCTTC; cdr3_aa: CASSLGALNEQFF; clone_size: many; j_call: TRBJ2-1; d_call: NA; v_call: TRBV7-2
cdr3_nt: TGTGCCAGCAGTTACTTAGGTGAGGGGTTGAACACTGAAGCTTTCTTT; cdr3_aa: CASSYLGEGLNTEAFF; clone_size: NA; j_call: TRBJ1-1; d_call: NA; v_call: TRBV6-5
cdr3_nt: TGTGCCAGCAGCTTCGACGGGAAAAATAATTCACCCCTCCACTTT; cdr3_aa: CASSFDGKNNSPLHF; clone_size: few; j_call: TRBJ1-6; d_call: NA; v_call: TRBV5-4
cdr3_nt: TGTGCCAGTAGTATGGCCGGGACACCGAACACTGAAGCTTTCTTT; cdr3_aa: CASSMAGTPNTEAFF; clone_size: many; j_call: TRBJ1-1; d_call: NA; v_call: TRBV19
cdr3_nt: TGTGCCAGCAGCTTGGGTCAGGGCGATCACTATGGCTACACCTTC; cdr3_aa: CASSLGQGDHYGYTF; clone_size: NA; j_call: TRBJ1-2; d_call: NA; v_call: TRBV5-4
cdr3_nt: TGTGCCAGCACGCCTCTAGCGGGGGGGAGCCCTAGCACAGATACGCAGTATTTT; cdr3_aa: CASTPLAGGSPSTDTQYF; clone_size: NA; j_call: TRBJ2-3; d_call: TRBD2; v_call: TRBV9
cdr3_nt: TGTGCCAGCAGCCCGAGGACAGGCCTTATCTACGAGCAGTACTTC; cdr3_aa: CASSPRTGLIYEQYF; clone_size: few; j_call: TRBJ2-7; d_call: TRBD1; v_call: TRBV12-3/TRBV12-4
cdr3_nt: TGTGCCAGCAGCCAAGTCCTCGGGACAGGGGGCCAGGAGCAGTTCTTC; cdr3_aa: CASSQVLGTGGQEQFF; clone_size: few; j_call: TRBJ2-1; d_call: TRBD1; v_call: TRBV4-2
cdr3_nt: TGTGCCAGCCTGACAGGGGTGAACACTGAAGCTTTCTTT; cdr3_aa: CASLTGVNTEAFF; clone_size: few; j_call: TRBJ1-1; d_call: TRBD1; v_call: TRBV18